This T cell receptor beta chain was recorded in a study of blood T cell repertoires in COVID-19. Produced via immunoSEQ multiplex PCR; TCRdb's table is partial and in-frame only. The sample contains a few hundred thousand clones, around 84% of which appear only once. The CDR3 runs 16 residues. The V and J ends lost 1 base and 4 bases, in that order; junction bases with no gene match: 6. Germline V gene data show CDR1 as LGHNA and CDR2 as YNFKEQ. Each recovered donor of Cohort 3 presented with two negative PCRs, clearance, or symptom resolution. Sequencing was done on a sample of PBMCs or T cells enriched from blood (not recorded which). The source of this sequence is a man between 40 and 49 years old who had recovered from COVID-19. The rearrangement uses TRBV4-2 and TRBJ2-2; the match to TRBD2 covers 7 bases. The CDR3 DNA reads TGTGCCAGCAGCCAAGGTGACGGGGGGTTCACCGGGGAGCTGTTTTTT. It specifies CASSQGDGGFTGELFF.